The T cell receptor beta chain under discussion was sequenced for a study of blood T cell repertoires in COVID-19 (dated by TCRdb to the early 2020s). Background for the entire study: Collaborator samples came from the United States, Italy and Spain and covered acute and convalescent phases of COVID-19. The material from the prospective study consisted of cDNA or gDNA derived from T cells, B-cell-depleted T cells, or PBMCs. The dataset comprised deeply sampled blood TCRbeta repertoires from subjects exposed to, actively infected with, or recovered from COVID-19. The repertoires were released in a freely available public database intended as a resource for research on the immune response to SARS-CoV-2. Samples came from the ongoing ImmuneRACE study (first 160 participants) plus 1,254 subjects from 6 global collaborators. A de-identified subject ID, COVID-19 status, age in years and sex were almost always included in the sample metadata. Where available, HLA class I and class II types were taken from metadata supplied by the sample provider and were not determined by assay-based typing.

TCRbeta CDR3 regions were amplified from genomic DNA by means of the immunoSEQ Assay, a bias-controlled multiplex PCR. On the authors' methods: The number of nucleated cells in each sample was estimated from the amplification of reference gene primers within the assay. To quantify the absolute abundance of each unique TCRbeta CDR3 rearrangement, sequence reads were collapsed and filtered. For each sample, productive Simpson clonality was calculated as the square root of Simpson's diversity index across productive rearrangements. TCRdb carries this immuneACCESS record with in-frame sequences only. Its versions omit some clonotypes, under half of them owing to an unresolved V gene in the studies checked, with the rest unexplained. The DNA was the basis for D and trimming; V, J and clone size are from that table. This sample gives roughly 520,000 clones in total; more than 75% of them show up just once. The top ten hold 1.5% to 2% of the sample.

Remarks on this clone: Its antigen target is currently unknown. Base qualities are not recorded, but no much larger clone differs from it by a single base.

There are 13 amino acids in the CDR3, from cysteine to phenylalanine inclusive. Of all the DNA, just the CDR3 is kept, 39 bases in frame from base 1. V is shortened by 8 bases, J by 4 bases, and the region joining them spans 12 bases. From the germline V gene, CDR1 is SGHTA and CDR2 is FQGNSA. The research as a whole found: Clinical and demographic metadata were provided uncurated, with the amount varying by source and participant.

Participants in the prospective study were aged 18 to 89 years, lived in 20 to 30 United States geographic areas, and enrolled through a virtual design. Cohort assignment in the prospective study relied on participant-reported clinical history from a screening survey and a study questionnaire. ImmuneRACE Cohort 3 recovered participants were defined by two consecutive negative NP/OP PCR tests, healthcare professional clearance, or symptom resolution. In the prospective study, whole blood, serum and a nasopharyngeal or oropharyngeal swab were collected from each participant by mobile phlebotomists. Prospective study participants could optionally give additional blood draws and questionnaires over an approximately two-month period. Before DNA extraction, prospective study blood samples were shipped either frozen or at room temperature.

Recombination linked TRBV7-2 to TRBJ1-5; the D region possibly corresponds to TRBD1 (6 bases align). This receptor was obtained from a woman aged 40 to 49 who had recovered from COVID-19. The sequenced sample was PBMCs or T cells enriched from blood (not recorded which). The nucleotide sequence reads TGTGCCAGCTCAGGACAGAGAAATCAGCCCCAGCATTTT. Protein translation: CASSGQRNQPQHF.